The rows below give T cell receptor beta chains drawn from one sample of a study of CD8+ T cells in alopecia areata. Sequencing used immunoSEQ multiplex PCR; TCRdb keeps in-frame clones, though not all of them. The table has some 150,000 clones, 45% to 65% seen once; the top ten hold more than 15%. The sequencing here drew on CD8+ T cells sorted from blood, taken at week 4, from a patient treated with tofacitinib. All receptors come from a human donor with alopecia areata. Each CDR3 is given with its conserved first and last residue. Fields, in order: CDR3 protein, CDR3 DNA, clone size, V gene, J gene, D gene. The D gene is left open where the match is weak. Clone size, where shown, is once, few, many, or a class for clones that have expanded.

CASSFGGNTGELFF	TGTGCCAGCAGCTTTGGGGGGAACACCGGGGAGCTGTTTTTT	.	TRBV5-6	TRBJ2-2	.
CAWSVRGLEAFF	TGTGCCTGGAGTGTTCGGGGACTTGAAGCTTTCTTT	.	TRBV30	TRBJ1-1	.
CAISQGLAGVTGELFF	TGTGCCATCAGTCAAGGACTAGCGGGGGTCACCGGGGAGCTGTTTTTT	few	TRBV10-3	TRBJ2-2	TRBD2
CATGTALGTQYF	TGTGCCACCGGGACAGCCCTTGGTACGCAGTATTTT	few	TRBV6-5	TRBJ2-3	TRBD1
CASSQDGPRETQYF	TGTGCCAGCAGCCAAGACGGCCCCCGGGAGACCCAGTACTTC	.	TRBV7-6	TRBJ2-5	.
CSVLIDSNQPQHF	TGCAGCGTGCTGATCGATAGCAATCAGCCCCAGCATTTT	.	TRBV29-1	TRBJ1-5	.
CASSPRTGGETQYF	TGTGCCAGCAGCCCACGGACAGGCGGTGAGACCCAGTACTTC	few	TRBV27	TRBJ2-5	TRBD1
CASSPGTAGPQHF	TGTGCCAGCAGTCCCGGGACAGCCGGACCCCAGCATTTT	.	TRBV2	TRBJ1-5	TRBD1
CASSYSGPYEQYF	TGTGCCAGCAGTTACTCTGGGCCCTACGAGCAGTACTTC	.	TRBV6-5	TRBJ2-7	.
CASSPLTGDNEQFF	TGTGCCAGCAGCCCACTGACAGGGGACAATGAGCAGTTCTTC	.	TRBV11-1	TRBJ2-1	TRBD1
CSVDSGPGQETQYF	TGCAGCGTCGATTCGGGGCCGGGCCAAGAGACCCAGTACTTC	.	TRBV29-1	TRBJ2-5	.
CASSRGVSPTDTQYF	TGCGCCAGCAGCCGGGGGGTTAGCCCCACAGATACGCAGTATTTT	.	TRBV5-1	TRBJ2-3	TRBD2
CASSLEVLQETQYF	TGTGCCAGCAGCTTGGAGGTCCTTCAAGAGACCCAGTACTTC	.	TRBV5-6	TRBJ2-5	.
CASTKDGYEQYF	TGTGCCAGCACGAAGGATGGCTACGAGCAGTACTTC	.	TRBV27	TRBJ2-7	.
CASSPGQSYTGELFF	TGCGCCAGCAGCCCGGGACAGTCTTACACCGGGGAGCTGTTTTTT	.	TRBV4-1	TRBJ2-2	TRBD1
CASSLLSEGANTGELFF	TGCGCCAGCAGCTTGCTTTCGGAGGGGGCGAACACCGGGGAGCTGTTTTTT	.	TRBV5-1	TRBJ2-2	.
CASSFVPYEQYF	TGTGCCAGCAGCTTCGTCCCCTACGAGCAGTACTTC	many	TRBV5-8	TRBJ2-7	.
CASSYLGNQETQYF	TGTGCCAGCAGTTACCTTGGCAACCAAGAGACCCAGTACTTC	.	TRBV6-5	TRBJ2-5	.
CASSSTGALNQPQHF	TGTGCCAGTAGTTCGACAGGGGCCCTCAATCAGCCCCAGCATTTT	.	TRBV19	TRBJ1-5	TRBD1
CTSSPTRGALVTDTQYF	TGCACCAGCAGCCCTACGAGGGGGGCCTTGGTGACAGATACGCAGTATTTT	.	TRBV1	TRBJ2-3	.
CAWSWGTDEAFF	TGTGCCTGGAGCTGGGGAACAGATGAAGCTTTCTTT	.	TRBV30	TRBJ1-1	.
CASSSRSRGFHGYTF	TGTGCCAGCAGTTCAAGATCGCGGGGGTTCCATGGCTACACCTTC	few	TRBV27	TRBJ1-2	.
CASRRMGLRPMNTEAFF	TGTGCCAGCAGGCGTATGGGACTCCGCCCCATGAACACTGAAGCTTTCTTT	.	TRBV7-9	TRBJ1-1	.
CAISASYEQYF	TGTGCCATCAGTGCATCCTACGAGCAGTACTTC	few	TRBV10-3	TRBJ2-7	.
CASRGLAYETQYF	TGTGCCAGTCGGGGGCTAGCGTATGAGACCCAGTACTTC	few	TRBV6-5	TRBJ2-5	.
CSVRGNSGNTIYF	TGCAGCGTTCGGGGGAACTCTGGAAACACCATATATTTT	.	TRBV29-1	TRBJ1-3	.
CASRSTGGRTGELFF	TGTGCCAGCAGATCGACAGGGGGCAGAACCGGGGAGCTGTTTTTT	.	TRBV27	TRBJ2-2	TRBD1
CASTSNIADQPQHF	TGTGCCAGCACCTCTAATATTGCGGATCAGCCCCAGCATTTT	.	TRBV27	TRBJ1-5	.
CASSVRTGDEQYF	TGTGCCAGCAGCGTAAGGACAGGGGACGAGCAGTACTTC	.	TRBV9	TRBJ2-7	TRBD1
CASSQVAGSLYNEQFF	TGCGCCAGCAGCCAAGTGGCTGGGTCCCTGTACAATGAGCAGTTCTTC	.	TRBV4-1	TRBJ2-1	.
CASSSGTNNQPQHF	TGTGCCAGCAGCTCGGGGACCAACAATCAGCCCCAGCATTTT	.	TRBV7-9	TRBJ1-5	.
CASSLKVQETQYF	TGTGCCAGCAGCTTAAAGGTTCAAGAGACCCAGTACTTC	few	TRBV5-6	TRBJ2-5	.
CASSTTETGSLHF	TGTGCCAGCAGTACAACGGAGACAGGGTCCCTCCACTTT	.	TRBV13	TRBJ1-6	TRBD1
CASSQGNQPQHF	TGTGCCAGCAGCCAGGGGAATCAGCCCCAGCATTTT	.	TRBV7-9	TRBJ1-5	.
CASSLGENTEAFF	TGTGCCAGTAGTCTAGGGGAGAACACTGAAGCTTTCTTT	.	TRBV19	TRBJ1-1	.
CASSAHPMSNQPQHF	TGTGCCAGCAGTGCTCATCCGATGAGCAATCAGCCCCAGCATTTT	.	TRBV2	TRBJ1-5	.
CASSLGVRSYNEQFF	TGTGCCAGCAGTTTAGGCGTCCGCTCCTACAATGAGCAGTTCTTC	few	TRBV28	TRBJ2-1	.
CAWSFGTDGYTF	TGTGCCTGGTCGTTTGGGACGGATGGCTACACCTTC	.	TRBV30	TRBJ1-2	.
CASSPREEAYGYTF	TGTGCCAGCAGTCCCCGGGAAGAAGCGTATGGCTACACCTTC	.	TRBV27	TRBJ1-2	.
CASTGTSNGVYEQYF	TGTGCCAGCACCGGGACGTCTAATGGGGTCTACGAGCAGTACTTC	once	TRBV6-5	TRBJ2-7	.
CASGIETNTGELFF	TGTGCCAGCGGCATAGAAACGAACACCGGGGAGCTGTTTTTT	.	TRBV7-9	TRBJ2-2	.
CASSLEGRGHHEQYF	TGTGCCAGCAGCTTAGAAGGCAGGGGGCACCACGAGCAGTACTTC	once	TRBV7-9	TRBJ2-7	TRBD1
CASRPGGYQETQYF	TGTGCCAGCCGACCGGGCGGGTACCAAGAGACCCAGTACTTC	.	TRBV6-5	TRBJ2-5	.
CASSEHPGHTQYF	TGTGCCAGCAGTGAACACCCGGGACATACGCAGTATTTT	.	TRBV25-1	TRBJ2-3	.
CASSFVPGQENTEAFF	TGTGCCAGCAGTTTTGTTCCCGGACAAGAGAACACTGAAGCTTTCTTT	.	TRBV5-6	TRBJ1-1	.
CASSLEVGHQPQHF	TGCGCCAGCAGCTTGGAGGTGGGGCATCAGCCCCAGCATTTT	.	TRBV5-1	TRBJ1-5	.
CASSLVRQEQFF	TGTGCCAGCAGCTTAGTTAGACAGGAGCAGTTCTTC	.	TRBV7-9	TRBJ2-1	.
CASPSGAINTIYF	TGTGCCAGCCCCTCCGGGGCAATAAACACCATATATTTT	.	TRBV21-1	TRBJ1-3	.
CASSVVGGYGYTF	TGTGCCAGCAGTGTTGTAGGGGGCTATGGCTACACCTTC	.	TRBV2	TRBJ1-2	.
CASSSGHLRAETQYF	TGCGCCAGCAGCTCGGGACACCTGCGGGCAGAGACCCAGTACTTC	.	TRBV5-1	TRBJ2-5	.
CASSPLGYEQYF	TGTGCCAGCAGCCCACTGGGATACGAGCAGTACTTC	.	TRBV7-9	TRBJ2-7	.
CASSYRQNLLTDTQYF	TGTGCCAGCAGTTACCGTCAAAATTTGTTGACAGATACGCAGTATTTT	few	TRBV6-5	TRBJ2-3	.